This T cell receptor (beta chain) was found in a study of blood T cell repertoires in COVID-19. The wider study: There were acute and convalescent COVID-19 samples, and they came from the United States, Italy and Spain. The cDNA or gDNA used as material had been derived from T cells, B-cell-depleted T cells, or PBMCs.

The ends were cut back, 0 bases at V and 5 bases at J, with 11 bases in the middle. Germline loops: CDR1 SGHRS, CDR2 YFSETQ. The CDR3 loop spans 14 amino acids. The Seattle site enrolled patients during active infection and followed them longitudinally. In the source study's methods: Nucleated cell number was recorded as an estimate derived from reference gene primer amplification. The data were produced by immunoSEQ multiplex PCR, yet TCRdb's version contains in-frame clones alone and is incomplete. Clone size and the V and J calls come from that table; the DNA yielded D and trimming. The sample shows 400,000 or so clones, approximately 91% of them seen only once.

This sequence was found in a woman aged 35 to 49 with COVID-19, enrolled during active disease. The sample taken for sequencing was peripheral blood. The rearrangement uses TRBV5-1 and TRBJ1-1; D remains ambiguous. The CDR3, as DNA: TGCGCCAGCAGCTTGGACTCAACCGGTACTGAAGCTTTCTTT. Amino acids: CASSLDSTGTEAFF.